The 15 T cell receptor beta chains reported below all come from one sample, sequenced in a study of Ad26.COV2.S vaccination and SARS-CoV-2 variants. Noted treatment: some 20 received Ad26.COV2.S at low or high dose, single or two shots; several received placebo; per-sample allocation not given. All samples were drawn on day 63, counting from the first vaccine or placebo injection. The repertoire was sequenced with immunoSEQ multiplex PCR; TCRdb's copy has only in-frame clones and lacks some. The sample shows roughly 390,000 clones, around 85% of them seen only once. The sample consisted of peripheral blood, taken in a trial of Ad26.COV2.S vaccine versus placebo. These TCRs come from a person between 18 and 60 years old who received the Ad26.COV2.S COVID-19 vaccine or a placebo.

The chain links TRBV24-1 to TRBJ2-2; 7 bases match TRBD1. Germline V gives CDR1 KGHDR, CDR2 SFDVKD. The V segment lost 4 bases and the J segment 7 bases; nucleotides outside the gene matches: 8. This CDR3 has 15 amino acids. The CDR3 DNA reads as TGTGCCACCAGTGACCCCGGACAGGACCACGGGGAGCTGTTTTTT. This codes for CATSDPGQDHGELFF.

V gene TRBV6-6 combines with J gene TRBJ1-1, with TRBD1 identical over 9 bases. V trimming: 3 bases; J trimming: 4 bases; junction bases outside the gene matches: 3. From germline, CDR1 is MNHNY and CDR2 SVGAGI (reference sequence). There are 14 residues in the CDR3. For the CDR3, the DNA is TGTGCCAGCAGTTATCTGACAGGGGGCACTGAAGCTTTCTTT. It codes for CASSYLTGGTEAFF.

V gene TRBV19 combines with J gene TRBJ2-7; the D gene is possibly TRBD1 (6 bases). V dropped 6 bases and J dropped 0 bases, with 15 bases sitting between them. Germline V lookup: CDR1 LNHDA, CDR2 SQIVND (reference sequence). CDR3 size: 15 residues. In DNA form, the CDR3 reads TGTGCCAGTAGCTGGGGGCCGGTCAGCTCCTACGAGCAGTACTTC. Its translation: CASSWGPVSSYEQYF.

V is TRBV6-2 or TRBV6-3 and J is TRBJ1-2; D is unclear. Germline CDR1 reads MNHEY; CDR2 reads SVGEGT. Trimming removed 0 bases at V and 6 bases at J, with 11 bases between. CDR3 length: 14 residues. This chain's CDR3 is CASSYSPGGDGYTF. The CDR3 DNA reads as TGTGCCAGCAGTTACTCCCCGGGTGGTGATGGCTACACCTTC.

This clone appeared a single time. V gene TRBV7-9 combines with J gene TRBJ2-7, with a tentative D call TRBD1 (6 bases). Trimming left V 1 base short and J 3 bases short, with 22 bases between. Looked up from germline, CDR1 is SEHNR and CDR2 is FQNEAQ (reference sequence). The CDR3 runs 18 residues. CDR3 protein: CASSLVGDTPDPIYEQYF. The CDR3 DNA sequence: TGTGCCAGCAGCTTAGTAGGGGACACCCCCGACCCCATCTACGAGCAGTACTTC. Combining the CDR3 with reference TRBV7-9 and TRBJ2-7 gives the whole variable domain DTGVSQNPRHKITKRGQNVTFRCDPISEHNRLYWYRQTLGQGPEFLTYFQNEAQLEKSRLLSDRFSAERPKGSFSTLEIQRTEQGDSAMYLCASSLVGDTPDPIYEQYFGPGTRLTVT.

The V gene is TRBV10-3, the J gene TRBJ2-7; TRBD1 agrees at 9 bases. Per the germline V gene, CDR1 is ENHRY and CDR2 is SYGVKD. The CDR3 is 16 amino acids. With V trimmed by 11 bases and J by 3 bases, 17 bases remained unmatched. CDR3 bases: TGTGCCCCTTGGGGGGTCCGGGACAGGGTTAACTACGAGCAGTACTTC. This codes for CAPWGVRDRVNYEQYF.

The J gene is TRBJ1-6, the V gene TRBV27; D may be TRBD1 (6 bases). CDR1 and CDR2 (germline): MNHEY, SMNVEV (reference sequence). This CDR3 contains 16 residues. V lost 1 base and J lost 4, with 11 bases in between. CDR3 nucleotides: TGTGCCAGCAGTTTATATAGGACAGAATATAATTCACCCCTCCACTTT. It encodes CASSLYRTEYNSPLHF.

This chain uses TRBV30 with TRBJ2-7; D may correspond to TRBD1 or TRBD2 (5 bases each). The CDR3 runs to 13 residues. The germline V gene encodes CDR1 GTSNPN and CDR2 SVGIG (reference sequence). The V gene lost 8 bases and the J gene lost 0 bases, with 14 bases spanning the gap. CDR3 in amino acids: CAGTRGSSYEQYF. CDR3 DNA: TGTGCCGGGACCCGGGGAAGCTCCTACGAGCAGTACTTC.

The chain recombines TRBV7-2 with TRBJ1-6; 7 bases fit TRBD1. The V gene end was trimmed by 5 bases and the J gene end by 3 bases; junction bases not matched to a gene: 4. The length of the CDR3 is 15 residues. Germline V lookup: CDR1 SGHTA, CDR2 FQGNSA. The CDR3 nucleotides are TGTGCCAGCAGCCCAAGACAGGGCTATAATTCACCCCTCCACTTT. Residues: CASSPRQGYNSPLHF. Full variable domain (rest looked up from reference TRBV7-2 and TRBJ1-6): GAGVSQSPSNKVTEKGKDVELRCDPISGHTALYWYRQSLGQGLEFLIYFQGNSAPDKSGLPSDRFSAERTGGSVSTLTIQRTQQEDSAVYLCASSPRQGYNSPLHFGNGTRLTVT.

The J gene is TRBJ2-5, the V gene TRBV7-6; D is unresolved. CDR1 SGHVS and CDR2 FNYEAQ come from the germline V gene. Trimming left V 5 bases short and J 2 bases short, with 12 bases between. The CDR3 is 14 residues long. The CDR3 here is CASSPPSQQETQYF. CDR3 nucleotide sequence: TGTGCCAGCAGCCCCCCGAGTCAGCAAGAGACCCAGTACTTC.

The rearrangement uses TRBV3-1 (or the pseudogene TRBV3-2) and TRBJ1-6; D is unclear. In germline, CDR1 is LGHDT, CDR2 YNNKEL (reference sequence). The V end was cut by 1 base, the J end by 10 bases, with 8 bases between. The CDR3 contains 13 residues. The CDR3 DNA is TGTGCCAGCAGCCAAGTCCAGTCCTCACCCCTCCACTTT. It codes for CASSQVQSSPLHF.

The chain recombines TRBV19 with TRBJ2-7, with 8 nucleotides matching TRBD1. From germline, CDR1 is LNHDA and CDR2 SQIVND (reference sequence). The CDR3 totals 14 residues. V was clipped by 5 bases and J by 3 bases; unmatched bases: 6. In nucleotides, the CDR3 is TGTGCCAGTAGTCCCAGGACAGGGTACTACGAGCAGTACTTC. This sequence encodes CASSPRTGYYEQYF.

The rearrangement uses TRBV10-1 and TRBJ2-1, with 9 bases matching TRBD2. Germline V CDR1 and CDR2: WNHNN, SYGVQD (reference sequence). V lost 4 bases to trimming and J lost 6 bases; unmatched junction nucleotides: 4. The CDR3 totals 14 residues. CDR3 protein: CASSAVAGANEQFF. Written as DNA, the CDR3 is TGCGCCAGCAGTGCCGTAGCGGGGGCCAATGAGCAGTTCTTC.

This clone occurred many times. The rearrangement links TRBV4-2 to TRBJ1-1; D is uncertain. The CDR3 totals 12 residues. Per germline, CDR1 LGHNA and CDR2 YNFKEQ. The V gene lost 10 bases and the J gene lost 6 bases, with 15 bases spanning the gap. In nucleotides, the CDR3 is TGTGCCACCCTCGTCGGCCAGGCTGAAGCTTTCTTT. It specifies CATLVGQAEAFF.

The chain combines TRBV6-6 with TRBJ2-7; D gene ambiguous. The CDR3 runs to 14 residues. The ends were cut back, 0 bases at V and 3 bases at J, with 9 bases in the middle. Germline V gene sequence: CDR1 MNHNY, CDR2 SVGAGI (reference sequence). DNA for the CDR3: TGTGCCAGCAGTTACTCGGGTCAGGACTACGAGCAGTACTTC. Protein product: CASSYSGQDYEQYF.